This TCR beta chain was recorded in a study of identical twins. Using its own MiXCR run on the 5' RACE reads, TCRdb lists one record per CDR3 protein. The sample lists some 330,000 distinct CDR3 sequences, roughly 9% occurring once. This clonotype turned up a few times. Antigen specificity is unknown. Overall study results and limits: Within monozygotic twins, out-of-frame TCR alpha sharing was underestimated by the models. Fewer insertions characterized abundant cord blood beta clonotypes, whereas memory repertoires showed none. For out-of-frame beta sequences, excess twin sharing was weaker.

Germline trimming cut 5 bases from V and 7 bases from J; bases unmatched to any gene: 11. CDR1 is SGHRS and CDR2 is YFSETQ in the germline V gene. The CDR3 is made up of 15 amino acids. Healthy Caucasians alone served as donors. Sequenced material: naive T cells sorted from blood. The chain couples TRBV5-1 to TRBJ2-3; TRBD2 aligns across 9 bases. The TCR comes from a woman between 45 and 65 years old in good health. CDR3: CASSSSGSGGYTQYF. In DNA, the CDR3 is TGCGCCAGCAGTTCCTCTGGGAGCGGGGGGTATACGCAGTATTTT.